This T cell receptor beta chain was retrieved from a study of OX40 agonist ivuxolimab in advanced cancers. Assay: immunoSEQ multiplex PCR; the TCRdb copy retains only in-frame clones and omits some. The repertoire holds about 92,000 clones, with about nine tenths as singletons. The length of the CDR3 is 16 residues. Germline CDR1 SGHTA, CDR2 FQGNSA. Trimming took off 4 bases at V and 4 bases at J, with 16 bases between the two ends. The specimen was CD4+ or CD8+ T cells sorted from blood, collected in a trial of the OX40 agonist ivuxolimab. This clonotype originated in an adult with an advanced solid tumor such as melanoma, head and neck, liver or kidney cancer. This chain joins TRBV7-2 and TRBJ2-2, with D unclear. The CDR3: CASSSAPGPGTGELFF. As DNA, the CDR3 is TGTGCCAGCAGCTCCGCCCCGGGCCCTGGCACCGGGGAGCTGTTTTTT.